The 4 T cell receptor beta chains listed next were all sequenced from one sample in a study of CD8 T cells in ankylosing spondylitis. Their antigens remain unidentified. TCRdb passed the 5' RACE reads through MiXCR, listing each CDR3 protein once. The data show 390,000 or so distinct CDR3 sequences, 20% to 25% seen once. Findings of the study overall: Apparently characteristic of ankylosing spondylitis blood was a TCR beta motif (eight highly homologous variants).

Sequencing used blood, either unsorted or a sorted T cell fraction (not recorded which). The receptors here all came from a male donor with ankylosing spondylitis.

The sample holds a few counts of this clonotype. The V and J genes are TRBV9 and TRBJ1-4; D possibly corresponds to TRBD1 (5 bases). Germline loops: CDR1 SGDLS, CDR2 YYNGEE. V was clipped by 3 bases and J by 3 bases, with 12 bases between them. This CDR3 has 15 amino acids. DNA of the CDR3: TGTGCCAGCAGCGAGAGGGGTGGATCTAATGAAAAACTGTTTTTT. As protein: CASSERGGSNEKLFF.

This clonotype was counted a few times. The gene calls are TRBV3-1 and TRBJ1-2, with D possibly being TRBD1 (5 bases). Trimming took 6 bases from V and 10 from J, leaving 18 bases between them. Germline CDR1 reads LGHDT; CDR2 reads YNNKEL (reference sequence). The CDR3 extends over 13 amino acids. The CDR3 loop is CASRPRTSGDYTF. The CDR3 bases are TGTGCCAGCAGACCCCGCACGTCGGGGGACTACACCTTC.

This clonotype was observed a handful of times. The chain joins TRBV11-3 to TRBJ2-7; 11 nucleotides line up with TRBD2. Germline V CDR1 and CDR2: SGHNT, YENEEA. CDR3 length: 15 residues. With 3 bases clipped from V and 3 bases from J, the junction kept 4 bases outside the gene matches. The CDR3 sequence: CASSFSTSGSYEQYF. CDR3 DNA sequence: TGTGCCAGCAGCTTTTCTACTAGCGGGAGCTACGAGCAGTACTTC.

The J gene is TRBJ2-7, the V gene TRBV6-1; 9 bases are a match to TRBD1. The germline V gene encodes CDR1 MNHNS and CDR2 SASEGT. This CDR3 contains 14 residues. V lost 10 bases, J lost 3 bases, and 10 bases stayed unmatched. The chain's CDR3 is CATIRDRVHYEQYF. CDR3 bases: TGTGCCACCATCCGGGACAGGGTCCACTACGAGCAGTACTTC.